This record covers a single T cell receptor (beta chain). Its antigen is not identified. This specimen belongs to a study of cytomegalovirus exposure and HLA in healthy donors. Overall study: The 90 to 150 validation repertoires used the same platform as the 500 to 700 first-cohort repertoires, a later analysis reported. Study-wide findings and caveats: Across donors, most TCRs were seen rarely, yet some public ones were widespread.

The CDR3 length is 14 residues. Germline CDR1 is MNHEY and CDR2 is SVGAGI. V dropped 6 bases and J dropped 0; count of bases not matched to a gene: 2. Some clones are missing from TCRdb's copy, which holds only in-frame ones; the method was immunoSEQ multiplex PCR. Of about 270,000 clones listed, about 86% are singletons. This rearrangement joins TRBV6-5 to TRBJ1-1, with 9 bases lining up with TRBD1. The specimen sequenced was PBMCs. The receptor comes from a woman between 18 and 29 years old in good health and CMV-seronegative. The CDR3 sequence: CASRTGGVNTEAFF. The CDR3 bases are TGTGCCAGCAGAACAGGGGGCGTGAACACTGAAGCTTTCTTT.